A selection of T cell receptor beta chains follows, all from one sample in a study of cytomegalovirus exposure and HLA in healthy donors. The table came from immunoSEQ multiplex PCR; TCRdb's copy has only in-frame clones and leaves some out. The sample has more than 75,000 clones, approximately 69% seen once. Material: PBMCs. These receptors all come from a middle-aged man in good health and CMV-seropositive. CDR3s include the opening cysteine and the closing phenylalanine or tryptophan. The D gene is left open where the match is weak. The listing skips clone size in some rows; elsewhere it reads once, few, many or a size class.

D: .
size: .
J: TRBJ1-5
length: 13
V: TRBV7-9
DNA: TGTGCCAGCAGCCCCGGAGGCAATCGGCCCCAGCATTTT
CDR3: CASSPGGNRPQHF

D: .
size: .
J: TRBJ2-7
length: 15
V: TRBV27
DNA: TGTGCCAGCAGTTTATCGGCGGGCAACCCCTACGAGCAGTACTTC
CDR3: CASSLSAGNPYEQYF

D: TRBD2
size: .
J: TRBJ2-1
length: 14
V: TRBV9
DNA: TGTGCCAGCAGCGCTAGCGGGGGGTACAATGAGCAGTTCTTC
CDR3: CASSASGGYNEQFF

D: .
size: .
J: TRBJ2-3
length: 13
V: TRBV14
DNA: TGTGCCAGCAGCGCGGGACAGCCAGATACGCAGTATTTT
CDR3: CASSAGQPDTQYF

D: TRBD2
size: .
J: TRBJ2-3
length: 14
V: TRBV11-3
DNA: TGTGCCTCAAAGCGGGGGGGGGACACAGATACGCAGTATTTT
CDR3: CASKRGGDTDTQYF

D: .
size: .
J: TRBJ2-1
length: 14
V: TRBV6-5
DNA: TGTGCCAGCAGTTATCGAGCGGCGGGTCGCGAGCAGTTCTTC
CDR3: CASSYRAAGREQFF

D: .
size: few
J: TRBJ1-4
length: 14
V: TRBV9
DNA: TGTGCCAGCAGTAGGACAGCAACTAATGAAAAACTGTTTTTT
CDR3: CASSRTATNEKLFF

D: .
size: .
J: TRBJ2-2
length: 14
V: TRBV12-5
DNA: TGTGCTAGTGGTTTGAGCCCGGGATCCGGGGAGCTGTTTTTT
CDR3: CASGLSPGSGELFF

D: TRBD2
size: once
J: TRBJ2-5
length: 14
V: TRBV2
DNA: TGTGCCAGCAGTCGGGCTAGCGGGGATGAGACCCAGTACTTC
CDR3: CASSRASGDETQYF

D: TRBD1
size: .
J: TRBJ2-6
length: 18
V: TRBV15
DNA: TGTGCCACCAGCCGAGGGACAGGGACAGCTCCTGGGGCCAACGTCCTGACTTTC
CDR3: CATSRGTGTAPGANVLTF

D: .
size: .
J: TRBJ2-3
length: 15
V: TRBV5-1
DNA: TGCGCCAGCGCCCCGGGGGGCAATCCTTTAGATACGCAGTATTTT
CDR3: CASAPGGNPLDTQYF

D: .
size: medium-sized
J: TRBJ2-3
length: 15
V: TRBV7-9
DNA: TGTGCCAGCAGCTACCCGACAGAAATTACAGATACGCAGTATTTT
CDR3: CASSYPTEITDTQYF

D: .
size: .
J: TRBJ1-2
length: 13
V: TRBV6-5
DNA: TGTGCCAGCACCCCAGGGCAGGGCTATGGCTACACCTTC
CDR3: CASTPGQGYGYTF

D: .
size: few
J: TRBJ2-5
length: 14
V: TRBV7-2
DNA: TGTGCCAGCAGCTTAATTGGCTGGGGCGAGACCCAGTACTTC
CDR3: CASSLIGWGETQYF

D: .
size: .
J: TRBJ2-6
length: 18
V: TRBV9
DNA: TGTGCCAGCAGCGGAGGGGGGGCAGGGAGCTCTGGGGCCAACGTCCTGACTTTC
CDR3: CASSGGGAGSSGANVLTF

D: TRBD1
size: few
J: TRBJ2-7
length: 13
V: TRBV19
DNA: TGTGCCAGTAGTACTCGGACAGGGAACGAGCAGTACTTC
CDR3: CASSTRTGNEQYF

D: TRBD1
size: few
J: TRBJ1-5
length: 15
V: TRBV11-2
DNA: TGTGCCAGCAGCTTAGGAGCAGGGGGCATTCAGCCCCAGCATTTT
CDR3: CASSLGAGGIQPQHF

D: TRBD1
size: .
J: TRBJ1-1
length: 14
V: TRBV6-6
DNA: TGTGCCAGCAGTTACCAGGGGGCGGACACTGAAGCTTTCTTT
CDR3: CASSYQGADTEAFF

D: .
size: .
J: TRBJ1-6
length: 16
V: TRBV6-1
DNA: TGTGCCAGCAGTGAAGAGGGGGGGGCGGGTAATTCACCCCTCCACTTT
CDR3: CASSEEGGAGNSPLHF

D: TRBD2
size: .
J: TRBJ2-3
length: 15
V: TRBV28
DNA: TGTGCCAGCAGTTTGGGGGGACTAGCGACAGATACGCAGTATTTT
CDR3: CASSLGGLATDTQYF

D: TRBD2
size: .
J: TRBJ2-3
length: 18
V: TRBV9
DNA: TGTGCCAGCAGCGCTGTAGTGACTAGCGGGAGGGCCCCAGATACGCAGTATTTT
CDR3: CASSAVVTSGRAPDTQYF

D: TRBD2
size: once
J: TRBJ2-1
length: 15
V: TRBV10-1
DNA: TGCGCCAGCAGTCCCCGGACTAGCGGGTACAATGAGCAGTTCTTC
CDR3: CASSPRTSGYNEQFF

D: TRBD1
size: .
J: TRBJ2-3
length: 16
V: TRBV2
DNA: TGTGCCAGCAGTCCGACCGGGACAGGGGGCTCCGATACGCAGTATTTT
CDR3: CASSPTGTGGSDTQYF

D: TRBD2
size: .
J: TRBJ2-1
length: 20
V: TRBV4-1
DNA: TGCGCCAGCAGCCAACCTTCCGACCCCCCTAGCGGGAGCTCCTACAATGAGCAGTTCTTC
CDR3: CASSQPSDPPSGSSYNEQFF

D: .
size: .
J: TRBJ2-3
length: 18
V: TRBV12-1
DNA: TGTGCCAGCAGCTTTGCTGTCGGGGGACCCCTCGGGACAGATACGCAGTATTTT
CDR3: CASSFAVGGPLGTDTQYF

D: TRBD2
size: few
J: TRBJ2-3
length: 17
V: TRBV10-3
DNA: TGTGCCATCAGAAGATCTAGCGGGAGGGCCTCCACAGATACGCAGTATTTT
CDR3: CAIRRSSGRASTDTQYF

D: .
size: .
J: TRBJ2-7
length: 16
V: TRBV27
DNA: TGTGCCAGCAGTAGAAAGCGGGCCTCCAGCTCCTACGAGCAGTACTTC
CDR3: CASSRKRASSSYEQYF

D: .
size: .
J: TRBJ1-1
length: 13
V: TRBV11-3
DNA: TGTGCCAGCAGCTTAGCGGGGGGACGGCCGGCTTTCTTT
CDR3: CASSLAGGRPAFF